The sequence of this T cell receptor (beta chain) was determined in a study of Graves' ophthalmopathy and Graves' hyperthyroidism. RNA transcripts were the source from which TCR beta CDR3 regions were amplified. RT-PCR was first run with HTBI primers, then multiplex PCR in a second round. Each CDR3 protein is one row after TCRdb ran MiXCR on the multiplex PCR reads. The sample includes 1 million to 1.3 million distinct CDR3 sequences, about 40% of them seen just once. Germline V CDR1 and CDR2: SGDLS, YYNGEE. The CDR3 totals 17 residues. V was clipped by 4 bases and J by 1 base; unmatched bases: 10. This chain joins TRBV9 and TRBJ2-7; TRBD2 agrees at 11 bases. Sequences were obtained from peripheral blood or thyroid tissue (not recorded which). This clonotype was obtained from an adult man with Graves' hyperthyroidism. As DNA, the CDR3 is TGTGCCAGCAGCCACGGACTAGCGGGTGAAAGGTCCTACGAGCAGTACTTC. Protein: CASSHGLAGERSYEQYF.